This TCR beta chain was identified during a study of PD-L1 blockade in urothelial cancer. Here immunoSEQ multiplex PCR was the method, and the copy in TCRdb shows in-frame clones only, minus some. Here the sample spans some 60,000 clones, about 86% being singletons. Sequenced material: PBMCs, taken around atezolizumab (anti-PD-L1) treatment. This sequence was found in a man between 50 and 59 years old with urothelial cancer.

The CDR3 region has the DNA TGTGCCTCTCGGCCAGGGGTGAACACTGAAGCTTTCTTT. This codes for CASRPGVNTEAFF. The chain recombines TRBV6-1 with TRBJ1-1, with D perhaps matching TRBD1 (6 bases). CDR1 and CDR2 from the germline V gene are MNHNS and SASEGT. The CDR3 covers 13 residues. V lost 11 bases to trimming and J lost 0 bases, with 13 bases between them.